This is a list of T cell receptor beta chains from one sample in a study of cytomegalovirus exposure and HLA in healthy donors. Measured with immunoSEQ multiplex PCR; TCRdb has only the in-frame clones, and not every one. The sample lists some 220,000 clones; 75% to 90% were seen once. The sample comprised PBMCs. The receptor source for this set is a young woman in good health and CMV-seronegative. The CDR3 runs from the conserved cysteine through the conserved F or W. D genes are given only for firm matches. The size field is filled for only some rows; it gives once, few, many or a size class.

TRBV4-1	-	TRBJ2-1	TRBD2	TGCGCCAGCAGCCAAGGGGCTAGCGGGAGGGGTTTGGTCTACAATGAGCAGTTCTTC	CASSQGASGRGLVYNEQFF
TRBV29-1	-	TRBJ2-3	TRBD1	TGCAGCGTCTCACCCGGACAGGGAGGAGATACGCAGTATTTT	CSVSPGQGGDTQYF
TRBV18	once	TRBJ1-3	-	TGTGCCAGCTCACCGCAGCGGGATTACTCTGGAAACACCATATATTTT	CASSPQRDYSGNTIYF
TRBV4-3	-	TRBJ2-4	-	TGCGCCAGCAGCCAAGCCCCCCACCGACAGGAGACCATCAAAAACATTCAGTACTTC	CASSQAPHRQETIKNIQYF
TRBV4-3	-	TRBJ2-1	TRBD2	TGCGCCAGCAGCCACAACGGGAGGGGTTCCTACAATGAGCAGTTCTTC	CASSHNGRGSYNEQFF
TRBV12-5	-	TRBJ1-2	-	TGTGCTAGTGGTTTGGGGCAGGGTAACGGCTACACCTTC	CASGLGQGNGYTF
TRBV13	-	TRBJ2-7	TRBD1	TGTGCCAGCAGCTTCAGGGGGACAGGCTACGAGCAGTACTTC	CASSFRGTGYEQYF
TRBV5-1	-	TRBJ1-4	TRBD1	TGCGCCAGCAGCCGCGGCTCTGGACAGGCCAATGAAAAACTGTTTTTT	CASSRGSGQANEKLFF
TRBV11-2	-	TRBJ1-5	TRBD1	TGTGCCAGCAGTTCTGGACAGGGGCACCAGCCCCAGCATTTT	CASSSGQGHQPQHF
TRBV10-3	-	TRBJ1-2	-	TGTGCCACGAAGCAGCGGATATTAGATTATGGCTACACCTTC	CATKQRILDYGYTF
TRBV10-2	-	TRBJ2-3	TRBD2	TGCGCCAGCAGTGAGTCGCCGGGGGGGAGCACAGATACGCAGTATTTT	CASSESPGGSTDTQYF
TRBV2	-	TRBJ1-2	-	TGTGCCAGCAGGGGGGAGGGGCGAGGCTACACCTTC	CASRGEGRGYTF
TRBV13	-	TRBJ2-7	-	TGTGCCAGCAGCCTAAGAGCAGGGCAGTACTTC	CASSLRAGQYF
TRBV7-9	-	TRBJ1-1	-	TGTGCCAGCAGCTTAGACCAGGGCACTGAAGCTTTCTTT	CASSLDQGTEAFF
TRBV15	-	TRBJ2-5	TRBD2	TGTGCCACCAGCCGTCGACTAGCGGCCTTCCAAGAGACCCAGTACTTC	CATSRRLAAFQETQYF
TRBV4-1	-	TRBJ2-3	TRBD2	TGCGCCAGCAGCCCCGCTAGCGGGAGCACAGATACGCAGTATTTT	CASSPASGSTDTQYF
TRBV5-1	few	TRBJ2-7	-	TGCGCCAGCAGCTTGGATACGGTTCCCTACGAGCAGTACTTC	CASSLDTVPYEQYF
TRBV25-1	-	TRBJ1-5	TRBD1	TGTGCCAGCAGATCTGGGACAGCTCCGAACCCCCAGCATTTT	CASRSGTAPNPQHF
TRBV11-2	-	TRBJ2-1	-	TGTGCCAGCAGCTTAGTGGCTAGCGCGGGATCCTACAATGAGCAGTTCTTC	CASSLVASAGSYNEQFF
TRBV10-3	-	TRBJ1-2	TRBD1	TGTGCCATCAGCCGAGGACAGGAAAACTATGGCTACACCTTC	CAISRGQENYGYTF
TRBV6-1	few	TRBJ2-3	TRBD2	TGTGCCAGCAGGTTTCTAGCGGCTAGCACAGATACGCAGTATTTT	CASRFLAASTDTQYF
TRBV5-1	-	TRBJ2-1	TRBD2	TGCGCCAGCAGCTTAGCTAGCGGGATTTACAATGAGCAGTTCTTC	CASSLASGIYNEQFF
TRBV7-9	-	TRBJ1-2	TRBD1	TGTGCCAGCAGCATAGTTCTTATTGGACAGGGCGATTATGGCTACACCTTC	CASSIVLIGQGDYGYTF
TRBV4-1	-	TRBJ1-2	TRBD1	TGCGCCAGCAGCCAAGAAGGAGGGACAGTCGCCCCCTATGGCTACACCTTC	CASSQEGGTVAPYGYTF
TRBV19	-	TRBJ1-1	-	TGTGCCAGTAGTATAGGCGAAGGTCGGGGGTGGCGAACTGAAGCTTTCTTT	CASSIGEGRGWRTEAFF
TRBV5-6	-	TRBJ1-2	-	TGTGCCAGCAGCTTAGCCGGGAGCACCCGTGGCTACACCTTC	CASSLAGSTRGYTF
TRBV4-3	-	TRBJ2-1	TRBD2	TGCGCCAGCAGCCAAGACCGGCTAGCGGGAGTGGGGGTTAATGAGCAGTTCTTC	CASSQDRLAGVGVNEQFF
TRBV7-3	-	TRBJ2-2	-	TGTGCCAGCAGCTTAAAGGGAGGCCCCGGGGAGCTGTTTTTT	CASSLKGGPGELFF
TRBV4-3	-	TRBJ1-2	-	TGCGCCAGCAGTCAAGATACAGGAGGGACTAACTATGGCTACACCTTC	CASSQDTGGTNYGYTF
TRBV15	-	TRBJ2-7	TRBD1	TGTGCCACCAGCAGAGTAGGGCAGGGGGACGAGCAGTACTTC	CATSRVGQGDEQYF
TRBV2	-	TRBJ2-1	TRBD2	TGTGCCAGCGGGACTAGCGGGGGAGGTTACAATGAGCAGTTCTTC	CASGTSGGGYNEQFF
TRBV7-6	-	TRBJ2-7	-	TGTGCCAGCAGCTTAGGGCTGACAGGGAGGTCCTACGAGCAGTACTTC	CASSLGLTGRSYEQYF
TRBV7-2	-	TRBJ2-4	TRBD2	TGTGCCAGCAGCTTAATCGCAGGACTAGCGGGGAAAGCCAAAAACATTCAGTACTTC	CASSLIAGLAGKAKNIQYF
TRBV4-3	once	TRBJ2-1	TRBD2	TGCGCCAGCAGCCAAGATCTTAGGACTAGCTCCTACAATGAGCAGTTCTTC	CASSQDLRTSSYNEQFF
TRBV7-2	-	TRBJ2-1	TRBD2	TGTGCCAGCAGCCGTAAGATAAGCGGGAGCCCTACCTACAATGAGCAGTTCTTC	CASSRKISGSPTYNEQFF
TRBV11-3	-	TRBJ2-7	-	TGTGCCAGCAGCCCTAGGTCGTGGTACGGCGCTTACGAGCAGTACTTC	CASSPRSWYGAYEQYF
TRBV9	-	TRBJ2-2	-	TGTGCCAGCAGCGCCCTAGGCGGGAATCCCGGGGAGCTGTTTTTT	CASSALGGNPGELFF
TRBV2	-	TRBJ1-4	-	-	CASILVTATNEKLFF
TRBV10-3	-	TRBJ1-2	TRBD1	TGTGCCATCAGTGAGTCGGGTGGCACAGGGGGTAACTATGGCTACACCTTC	CAISESGGTGGNYGYTF
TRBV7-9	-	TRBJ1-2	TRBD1	TGTTCCAGCAGCAAGAACCGGGACAGGGGTGGCTATGGCTACACCTTC	CSSSKNRDRGGYGYTF
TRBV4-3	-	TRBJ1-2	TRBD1	TGCGCCAGCAGTCTCTCCGGGACAGGGAACTATGGCTACACCTTC	CASSLSGTGNYGYTF
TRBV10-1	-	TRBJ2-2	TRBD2	TGCGCCAGCAGTGGGAGGGGGATAGCGGGAGCGATCGGCGGGGAGCTGTTTTTT	CASSGRGIAGAIGGELFF
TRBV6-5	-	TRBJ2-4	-	TGTGCCAGCATACGGACAGATAGGAACATTCAGTACTTC	CASIRTDRNIQYF
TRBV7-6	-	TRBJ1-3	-	TGTGCCAGCAGCTTAGCCGGATCAGAGGGCGATAGCTCTGGAAACACCATATATTTT	CASSLAGSEGDSSGNTIYF
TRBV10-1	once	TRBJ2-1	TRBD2	TGCGCCAGCAGCGCTCTCTGGACTAGCGGGGGGGGCAATGAGCAGTTCTTC	CASSALWTSGGGNEQFF
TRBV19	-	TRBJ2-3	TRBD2	TGTGCCACCCAGACTAGCGACCCTAGGGCAGATACGCAGTATTTT	CATQTSDPRADTQYF
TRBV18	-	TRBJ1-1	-	TGTGCCAGCTCACCAGTGGTGAGCATGAACACTGAAGCTTTCTTT	CASSPVVSMNTEAFF
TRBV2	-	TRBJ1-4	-	TGTGCCAGCAGTGATTCGAACAGGGAAGAAAAACTGTTTTTT	CASSDSNREEKLFF
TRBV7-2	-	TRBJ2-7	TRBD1	TGTGCCAGCAGCAGATACAGGGGGGACTCCTACGAGCAGTACTTC	CASSRYRGDSYEQYF
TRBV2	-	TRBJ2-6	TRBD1	TGTGCCAGCAGTTACCCCGGGGACAGGGGATCCGGGGCCAACGTCCTGACTTTC	CASSYPGDRGSGANVLTF
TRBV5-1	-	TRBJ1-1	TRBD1	TGCGCCAGCAGCACGGGACAGGGGGACACTGAAGCTTTCTTT	CASSTGQGDTEAFF
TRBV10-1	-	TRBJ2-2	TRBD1	TGCGCCAACCGGCGAGGACAGGGGGTAACCGGGGAGCTGTTTTTT	CANRRGQGVTGELFF
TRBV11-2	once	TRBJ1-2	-	TGTGCCAGCAGCTTCGGGTTCTATGGCTACACCTTC	CASSFGFYGYTF
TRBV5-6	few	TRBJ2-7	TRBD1	TGTGCCAGCAGCGTGGACAGGAGAGCCTACGAGCAGTACTTC	CASSVDRRAYEQYF
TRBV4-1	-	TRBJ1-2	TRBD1	TGCGCCAGCAGCCAAGAAGGACAGGTGGGCACTAACTATGGCTACACCTTC	CASSQEGQVGTNYGYTF
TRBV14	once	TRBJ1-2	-	TGTGCCAGCAGCCAAGACCGGGGGTATGGCTACACCTTC	CASSQDRGYGYTF
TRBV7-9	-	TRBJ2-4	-	TGTGCCAGCAGCTCCCAGATGGGCGGGATCAGCATTCAGTACTTC	CASSSQMGGISIQYF
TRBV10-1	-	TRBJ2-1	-	TGCGCCAGCAGCCCCGACAGCCAGATTTACAATGAGCAGTTCTTC	CASSPDSQIYNEQFF
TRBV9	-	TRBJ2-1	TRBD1	TGTGCCAGCAGCGCCACGTCGACTACAGGGTACAGGGGTGAGCAGTTCTTC	CASSATSTTGYRGEQFF
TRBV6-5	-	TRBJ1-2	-	TGTGCCAGCAGTTGGGCGAGCCGGGAATATGGCTACACCTTC	CASSWASREYGYTF